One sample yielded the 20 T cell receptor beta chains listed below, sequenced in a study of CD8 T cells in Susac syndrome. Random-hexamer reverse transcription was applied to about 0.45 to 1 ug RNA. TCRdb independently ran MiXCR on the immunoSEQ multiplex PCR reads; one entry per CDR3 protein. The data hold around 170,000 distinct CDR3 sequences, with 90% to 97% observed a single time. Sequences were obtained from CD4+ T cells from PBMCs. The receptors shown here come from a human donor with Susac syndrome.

CDR3: CSARRTSVQADTQYF. In nucleotides, the CDR3 is TGCAGTGCTAGAAGGACTAGCGTGCAAGCAGATACGCAGTATTTT. V usage is TRBV20-1 and J usage is TRBJ2-3; 9 positions agree with TRBD2. Germline V gene lookup returns CDR1 DFQATT and CDR2 SNEGSKA (reference sequence). Unmatched junction bases numbered 7, after V lost 2 bases and J lost 4 bases. The CDR3 is 15 amino acids.

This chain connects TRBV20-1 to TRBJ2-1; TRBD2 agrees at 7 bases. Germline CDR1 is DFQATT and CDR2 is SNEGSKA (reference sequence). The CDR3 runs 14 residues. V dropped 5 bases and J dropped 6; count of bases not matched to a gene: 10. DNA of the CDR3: TGCAGTGCTTCTCGCGCGGGAGCTACCAATGAGCAGTTCTTC. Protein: CSASRAGATNEQFF.

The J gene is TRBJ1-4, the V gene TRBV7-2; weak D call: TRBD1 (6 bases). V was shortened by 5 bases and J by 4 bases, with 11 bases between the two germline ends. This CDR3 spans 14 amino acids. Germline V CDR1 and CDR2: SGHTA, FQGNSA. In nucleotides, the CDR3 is TGTGCCAGCAGCCGGGGGCCGGATAATGAAAAACTGTTTTTT. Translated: CASSRGPDNEKLFF.

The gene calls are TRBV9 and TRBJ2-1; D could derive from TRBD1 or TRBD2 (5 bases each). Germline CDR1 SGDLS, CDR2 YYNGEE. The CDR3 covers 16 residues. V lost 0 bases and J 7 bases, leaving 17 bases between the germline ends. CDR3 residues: CASSVELWGSMNEQFF. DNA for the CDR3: TGTGCCAGCAGCGTAGAATTGTGGGGGAGCATGAATGAGCAGTTCTTC.

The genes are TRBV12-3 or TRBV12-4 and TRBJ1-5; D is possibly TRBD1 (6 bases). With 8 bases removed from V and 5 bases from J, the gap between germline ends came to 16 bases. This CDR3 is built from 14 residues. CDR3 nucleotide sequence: TGTGCCAGCTCTCCGCGGGGGGGCGATCAGCCCCAGCATTTT. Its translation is CASSPRGGDQPQHF.

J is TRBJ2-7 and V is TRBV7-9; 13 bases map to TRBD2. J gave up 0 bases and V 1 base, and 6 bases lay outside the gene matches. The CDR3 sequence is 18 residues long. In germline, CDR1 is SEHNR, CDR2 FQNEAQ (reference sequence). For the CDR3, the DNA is TGTGCCAGCAGCTTAGGACTAGCGGGAGGAGAGAGCTCCTACGAGCAGTACTTC. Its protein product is CASSLGLAGGESSYEQYF.

CDR3: CASGFGLAGSYNEQFF. For the CDR3, the DNA is TGTGCTAGTGGTTTCGGGCTAGCGGGCTCCTACAATGAGCAGTTCTTC. This chain uses TRBV12-5 with TRBJ2-1; 8 bases fit TRBD2. The CDR3 has 16 residues. J gave up 0 bases and V 3 bases, and 4 bases lay outside the gene matches. Germline values: CDR1 LGHNT, CDR2 FRNRAP.

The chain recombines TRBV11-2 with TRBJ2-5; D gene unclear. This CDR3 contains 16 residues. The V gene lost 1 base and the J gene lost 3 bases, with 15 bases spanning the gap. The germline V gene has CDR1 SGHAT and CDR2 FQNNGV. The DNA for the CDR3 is TGTGCCAGCAGCTTAGTTAAGCTGGCGAGAGAAGAGACCCAGTACTTC. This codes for CASSLVKLAREETQYF.

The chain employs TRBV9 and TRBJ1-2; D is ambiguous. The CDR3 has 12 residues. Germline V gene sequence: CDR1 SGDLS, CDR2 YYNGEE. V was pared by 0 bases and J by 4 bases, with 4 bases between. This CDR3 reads CASSVAGYGYTF. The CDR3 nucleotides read TGTGCCAGCAGCGTAGCAGGCTATGGCTACACCTTC.

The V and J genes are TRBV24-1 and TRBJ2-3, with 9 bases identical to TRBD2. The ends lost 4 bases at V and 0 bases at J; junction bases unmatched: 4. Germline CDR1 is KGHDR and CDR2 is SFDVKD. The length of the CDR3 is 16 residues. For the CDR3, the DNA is TGTGCCACCAGTGAGATGAGCGGGGGGAGCACAGATACGCAGTATTTT. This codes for CATSEMSGGSTDTQYF.

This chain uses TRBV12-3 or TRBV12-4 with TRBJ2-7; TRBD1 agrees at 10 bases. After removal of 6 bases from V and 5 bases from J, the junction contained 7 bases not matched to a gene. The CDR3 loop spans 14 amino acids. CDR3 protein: CASRRDRGSDEQYF. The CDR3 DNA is TGTGCCAGCAGACGGGACAGGGGATCTGACGAGCAGTACTTC.

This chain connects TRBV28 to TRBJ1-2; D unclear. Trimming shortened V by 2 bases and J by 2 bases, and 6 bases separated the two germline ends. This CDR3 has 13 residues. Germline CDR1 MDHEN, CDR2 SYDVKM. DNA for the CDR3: TGTGCCAGCAGTTTACAGGTGAACTATGGCTACACCTTC. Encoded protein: CASSLQVNYGYTF.

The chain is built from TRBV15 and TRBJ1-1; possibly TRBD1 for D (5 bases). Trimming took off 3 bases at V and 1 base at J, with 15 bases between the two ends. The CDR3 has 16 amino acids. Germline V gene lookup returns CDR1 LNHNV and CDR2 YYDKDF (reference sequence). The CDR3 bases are TGTGCCACCAGCAGTGATAGGTGGGGCACGAACACTGAAGCTTTCTTT. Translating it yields CATSSDRWGTNTEAFF.

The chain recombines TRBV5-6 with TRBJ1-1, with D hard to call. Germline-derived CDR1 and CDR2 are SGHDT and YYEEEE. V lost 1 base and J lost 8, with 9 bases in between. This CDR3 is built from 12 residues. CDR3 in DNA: TGTGCCAGCAGCTTGTTGGGTGGGGAAGCTTTCTTT. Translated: CASSLLGGEAFF.

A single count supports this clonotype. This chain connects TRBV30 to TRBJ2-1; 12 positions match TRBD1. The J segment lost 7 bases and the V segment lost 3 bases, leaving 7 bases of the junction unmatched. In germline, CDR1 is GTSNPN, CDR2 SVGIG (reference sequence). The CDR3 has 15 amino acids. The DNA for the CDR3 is TGTGCCTGGAGAGGGGACAGGGGGCGTTTGAATGAGCAGTTCTTC. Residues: CAWRGDRGRLNEQFF.

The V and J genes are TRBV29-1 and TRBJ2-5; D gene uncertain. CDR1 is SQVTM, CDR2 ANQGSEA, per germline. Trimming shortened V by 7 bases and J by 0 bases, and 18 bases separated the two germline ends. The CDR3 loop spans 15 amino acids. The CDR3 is CSASLGPFYQETQYF. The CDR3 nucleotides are TGCAGCGCCTCCTTAGGGCCCTTCTACCAAGAGACCCAGTACTTC.

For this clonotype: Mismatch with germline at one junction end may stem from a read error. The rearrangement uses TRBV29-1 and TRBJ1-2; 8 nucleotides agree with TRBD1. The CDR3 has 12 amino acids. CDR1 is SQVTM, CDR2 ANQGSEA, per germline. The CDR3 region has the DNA TGCAGCGTCGAAGGACAGGGCTATGGCTACACCTTC. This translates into CSVEGQGYGYTF. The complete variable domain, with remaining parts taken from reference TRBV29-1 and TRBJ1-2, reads SAVISQKPSRDICQRGTSLTIQCQVDSQVTMMFWYRQQPGQSLTLIATANQGSEATYESGFVIDKFPISRPNLTFSTLTVSNMSPEDSSIYLCSVEGQGYGYTFGSGTRLTVV.

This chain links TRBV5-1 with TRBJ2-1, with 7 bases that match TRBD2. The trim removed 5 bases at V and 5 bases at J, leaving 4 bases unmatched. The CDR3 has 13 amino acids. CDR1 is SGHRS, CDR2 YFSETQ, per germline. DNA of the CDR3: TGCGCCAGCAGAATCGGGGGGAACAATGAGCAGTTCTTC. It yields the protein CASRIGGNNEQFF.

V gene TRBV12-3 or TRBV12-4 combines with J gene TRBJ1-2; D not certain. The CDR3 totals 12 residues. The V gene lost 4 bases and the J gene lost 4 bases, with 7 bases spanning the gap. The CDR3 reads CASSSRTYGYTF. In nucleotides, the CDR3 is TGTGCCAGCAGTTCGAGGACCTATGGCTACACCTTC.

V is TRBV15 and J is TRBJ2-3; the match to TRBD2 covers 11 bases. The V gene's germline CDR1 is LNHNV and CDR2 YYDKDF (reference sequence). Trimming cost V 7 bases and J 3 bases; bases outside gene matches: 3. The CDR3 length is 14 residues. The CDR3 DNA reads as TGTGCCACCAAACTAGCGGGAGCGACAGATACGCAGTATTTT. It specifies CATKLAGATDTQYF.